This TCR beta chain was sequenced in a study of blood T cell repertoires in COVID-19. In the study overall: The samples span acute and convalescent COVID-19 from the United States, Italy and Spain. From T cells, B-cell-depleted T cells, or PBMCs came the material, which was cDNA or gDNA.

Original processing notes: Scientists estimated how many nucleated cells there were by amplifying reference gene primers. TCRdb's table, derived via immunoSEQ multiplex PCR, lists solely in-frame clones and lacks some. V, J and clone size derive from that table, while D and trimming were established from the DNA sequence. Of tens of thousands of clones listed, around 85% are singletons. Sequencing was carried out using peripheral blood. The sequence derives from a man aged 55 to 69 with active or convalescent COVID-19.

CDR3 amino acids: CASSASSEAFF. The CDR3 nucleotides read TGTGCCAGCTCAGCCTCGAGCGAAGCTTTCTTT. V gene TRBV18 combines with J gene TRBJ1-1; no definite D call. The CDR3 contains 11 residues. Trimming pared 5 bases from V and 8 bases from J, leaving 9 bases between. Germline-derived CDR1 and CDR2 are KGHSH and LQKENI. The whole variable domain, remainder taken from reference TRBV18 and TRBJ1-1, is NAGVMQNPRHLVRRRGQEARLRCSPMKGHSHVYWYRQLPEEGLKFMVYLQKENIIDESGMPKERFSAEFPKEGPSILRIQQVVRGDSAAYFCASSASSEAFFGQGTRLTVV.